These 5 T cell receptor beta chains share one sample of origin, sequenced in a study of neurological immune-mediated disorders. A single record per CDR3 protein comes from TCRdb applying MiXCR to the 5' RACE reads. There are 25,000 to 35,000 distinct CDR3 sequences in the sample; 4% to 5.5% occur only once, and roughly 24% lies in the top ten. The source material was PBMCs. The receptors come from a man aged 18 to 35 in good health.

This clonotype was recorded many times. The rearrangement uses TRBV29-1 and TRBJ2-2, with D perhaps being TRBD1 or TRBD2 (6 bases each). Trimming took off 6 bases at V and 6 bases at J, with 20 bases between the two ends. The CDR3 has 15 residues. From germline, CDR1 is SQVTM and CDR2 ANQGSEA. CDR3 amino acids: CSVHPGGGFSGELFF. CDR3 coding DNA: TGCAGCGTCCATCCCGGGGGCGGTTTTTCCGGGGAGCTGTTTTTT.

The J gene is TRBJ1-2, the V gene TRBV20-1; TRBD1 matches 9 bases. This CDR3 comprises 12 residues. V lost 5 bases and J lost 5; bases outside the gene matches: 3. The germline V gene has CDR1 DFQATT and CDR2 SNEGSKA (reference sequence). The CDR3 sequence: CSAPGTGYGYTF. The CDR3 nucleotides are TGCAGTGCTCCCGGGACAGGGTATGGCTACACCTTC.

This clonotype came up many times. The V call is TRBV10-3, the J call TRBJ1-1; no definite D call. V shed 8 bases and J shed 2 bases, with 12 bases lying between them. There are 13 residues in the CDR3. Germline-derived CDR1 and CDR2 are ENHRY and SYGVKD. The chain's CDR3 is CAISREGNTEAFF. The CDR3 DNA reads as TGTGCCATCTCGCGGGAGGGAAACACTGAAGCTTTCTTT.

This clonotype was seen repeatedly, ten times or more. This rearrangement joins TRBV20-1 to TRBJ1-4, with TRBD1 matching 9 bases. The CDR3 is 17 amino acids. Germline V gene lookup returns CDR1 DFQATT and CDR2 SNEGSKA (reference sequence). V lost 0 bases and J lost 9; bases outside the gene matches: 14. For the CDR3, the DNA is TGCAGTGCTAGAGATACCCTCGGGACAGGGAGTTTTCAAAAACTGTTTTTT. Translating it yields CSARDTLGTGSFQKLFF.

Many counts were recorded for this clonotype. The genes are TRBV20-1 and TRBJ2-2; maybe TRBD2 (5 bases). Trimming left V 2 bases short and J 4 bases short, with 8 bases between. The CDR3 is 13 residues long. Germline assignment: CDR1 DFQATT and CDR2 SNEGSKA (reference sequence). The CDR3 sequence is CSARPDFTGELFF. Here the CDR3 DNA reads TGCAGTGCTAGACCGGACTTCACCGGGGAGCTGTTTTTT.